This T cell receptor beta chain was retrieved from a study of cytomegalovirus exposure and HLA in healthy donors. To note about this clone: As yet, its antigen is unknown.

Overall study findings and caveats: In a later analysis, first-cohort TCR clusters were found to tend to co-occur in the 95 to 150 validation repertoires. Most observed TCR sequences were rare, whereas some public TCRs were detected in many donors. A few CMV-associated chains were confirmed in vitro to be specific for CMV antigens.

Separate from the approximately 700-subject first cohort was the roughly 130-subject validation cohort, to which the donors belonged. Trimming removed 1 base from V and 2 bases from J; junction bases left unmatched: 4. Germline V CDR1 and CDR2: MNHNS, SASEGT. CDR3 length equals 15 residues. Only in-frame clones appear in the TCRdb table, and some are missing; sequencing was by immunoSEQ multiplex PCR. This table has around 300,000 clones, 80% to 90% appearing once. This receptor was taken from a young woman in good health and CMV-seronegative. The specimen was PBMCs. V usage is TRBV6-1 and J usage is TRBJ2-7, with TRBD1 matching 8 bases. CDR3 residues: CASSEDRTGPYEQYF. The CDR3 DNA is TGTGCCAGCAGTGAAGATAGGACAGGGCCCTACGAGCAGTACTTC.